Listed below are T cell receptor beta chains from one sample, sequenced in a study of shared clonotypes between healthy human individuals. Here immunoSEQ multiplex PCR was the method, and the copy in TCRdb shows in-frame clones only, minus some. The sample lists fewer than 2.5 million clones; 80% to 95% were seen once. Sequencing was performed on naive CD4+ T cells from PBMCs. All receptors derive from a man younger than 30 in good health. Some clones in this sample may be carry-over from other donors' samples. Each CDR3 is given with its conserved first and last residue. A D gene is named only where the DNA matches it firmly.

J gene	D gene	V gene	CDR3 protein	CDR3 DNA
TRBJ2-5	TRBD2	TRBV13	CASSPTSGGHRETQYF	TGTGCCAGCAGCCCCACGTCGGGGGGTCATCGAGAGACCCAGTACTTC
TRBJ1-6	TRBD1	TRBV6-5	CASSLRQGDNSPLHF	TGTGCCAGCAGCCTCAGACAGGGCGATAATTCACCCCTCCACTTT
TRBJ2-2	NA	TRBV9	CASGERGGQNTGELFF	TGTGCCAGCGGAGAAAGGGGCGGACAGAACACCGGGGAGCTGTTTTTT
TRBJ2-3	TRBD2	TRBV7-2	CASSSQPAGTTDTQYF	TGTGCCAGCAGCTCACAACCAGCGGGAACCACAGATACGCAGTATTTT
TRBJ2-5	TRBD2	TRBV5-4	CASSYSGPQETQYF	TGTGCCAGCAGCTATAGCGGGCCCCAAGAGACCCAGTACTTC
TRBJ2-5	NA	TRBV27	CASSFRPNQETQYF	TGTGCCAGCAGTTTTCGTCCCAACCAAGAGACCCAGTACTTC
TRBJ2-1	NA	TRBV10-3	CAITGGNYNEQFF	TGTGCCATCACTGGGGGGAACTACAATGAGCAGTTCTTC
TRBJ2-5	TRBD2	TRBV9	CASADPSGRGTYQETQYF	TGTGCCAGCGCCGACCCCAGCGGGAGGGGAACGTACCAAGAGACCCAGTACTTC
TRBJ2-6	TRBD2	TRBV18	CASSPFASGGISGANVLTF	TGTGCCAGCTCACCATTCGCTAGCGGGGGGATCTCTGGGGCCAACGTCCTGACTTTC
TRBJ2-7	NA	TRBV10-3	CAISDPETYEQYF	TGTGCCATCAGTGACCCAGAGACCTACGAGCAGTACTTC
TRBJ2-3	NA	TRBV7-3	CASSLMGNLAPDTQYF	TGTGCCAGCAGCTTAATGGGGAATCTAGCTCCAGATACGCAGTATTTT
TRBJ2-1	TRBD2	TRBV6-5	CASSNLAGGLHEQFF	TGTGCCAGCAGCAATCTAGCGGGAGGGCTCCATGAGCAGTTCTTC
TRBJ2-2	TRBD1	TRBV10-3	CAISAIDREGPGELFF	TGTGCCATCAGTGCAATTGACAGGGAAGGGCCCGGGGAGCTGTTTTTT
TRBJ2-2	TRBD2	TRBV28	CASTPGLAQGGELFF	TGTGCCAGCACCCCTGGACTAGCCCAAGGCGGGGAGCTGTTTTTT
TRBJ2-3	TRBD2	TRBV5-1	CASSQTSGSLRTDTQYF	TGCGCCAGCAGCCAGACTAGCGGGAGCCTCCGCACAGATACGCAGTATTTT